The clone carrying this T cell receptor beta chain was seen only once. This sample stems from a study of blood T cell repertoires in COVID-19. Study-level information: Some COVID-19 samples were acute and others convalescent; all came from the United States, Italy and Spain. The cDNA or gDNA used as material had been derived from T cells, B-cell-depleted T cells, or PBMCs.

The V and J ends lost 6 bases and 8 bases respectively, with 12 bases between them. CDR1 is SGHNT, CDR2 YYREEE, per germline (reference sequence). This CDR3 is 13 amino acids long. In the original workflow: Amplification from reference gene primers served as the basis for estimated nucleated cell counts. Method: immunoSEQ multiplex PCR; TCRdb's copy keeps in-frame clones and lacks some. The V and J calls and clone size are taken from that table; D and trimming were inferred from the DNA. The sample has fewer than 350,000 clones, about 85% seen once. Symptom resolution, clearance, or two negative PCRs marked the recovered donors of Cohort 3.

This receptor was taken from a woman aged 50 to 60 who had recovered from COVID-19. Sequences were obtained from PBMCs or T cells enriched from blood (not recorded which). The J gene is TRBJ1-6, the V gene TRBV5-4; D is unclear. The DNA of the CDR3 is TGTGCCAGCAAAAAAGTTTCAGATTCACCCCTCCACTTT. Its protein is CASKKVSDSPLHF.